The 9 T cell receptor beta chains below all came from one sample that was sequenced in a study of ipilimumab plus nivolumab after autologous stem cell transplantation. The protocol was immunoSEQ multiplex PCR, while the TCRdb copy is restricted to in-frame clones and leaves out a portion. The sample yields several thousand clones, roughly nine tenths seen once. The sequencing used PBMCs, collected in a trial of ipilimumab plus nivolumab as post-transplant consolidation. All receptors derive from a male donor with multiple myeloma.

The chain carries TRBV5-5 and TRBJ1-6; no clear D gene. Germline assignment: CDR1 SGHKS and CDR2 YYEKEE (reference sequence). This CDR3 has 13 residues. The germline V and J ends were trimmed by 5 bases and 9 bases, with 12 bases remaining between them. CDR3 nucleotide sequence: TGTGCCAGCAGTTCTGAATTTGGTTCACCCCTCCACTTT. It translates to CASSSEFGSPLHF.

This chain connects TRBV30 to TRBJ2-7, with TRBD2 matching over 7 bases. V was clipped by 3 bases and J by 8 bases; unmatched bases: 13. The CDR3 loop spans 14 amino acids. Germline values: CDR1 GTSNPN, CDR2 SVGIG (reference sequence). In DNA, the CDR3 is TGTGCCTGGAGGGGCGGGAGAACCGGATTCCAGCAGTACTTC. Its translation is CAWRGGRTGFQQYF.

The gene calls are TRBV5-6 and TRBJ1-4, with TRBD1 as a possible D gene (5 bases). V lost 2 bases and J lost 17, with 31 bases in between. Germline CDR1 SGHDT, CDR2 YYEEEE. There are 17 residues in the CDR3. The CDR3 DNA is TGTGCCAGCAGCTTTAAGTATAAGGCGTCGGGAGGGACCTCCGAATTTTTT. Its protein product is CASSFKYKASGGTSEFF.

V and J are TRBV15 and TRBJ2-1; 12 bases line up with TRBD2. The J segment lost 8 bases and the V segment lost 7 bases, leaving 3 bases of the junction unmatched. Germline-derived CDR1 and CDR2 are LNHNV and YYDKDF (reference sequence). CDR3 length equals 13 residues. The CDR3 is CATKASGRDEQFF. The CDR3 DNA follows: TGTGCCACCAAGGCTAGCGGGAGGGATGAGCAGTTCTTC.

This chain connects TRBV28 to TRBJ1-2; 11 positions agree with TRBD1. This CDR3 is built from 17 residues. Germline loops: CDR1 MDHEN, CDR2 SYDVKM. With 5 bases clipped from V and 2 bases from J, the junction kept 10 bases outside the gene matches. The CDR3 DNA follows: TGTGCCAGCAGTCCCGGGACAGGGGGGGTCCTCAACTATGGCTACACCTTC. Its translation is CASSPGTGGVLNYGYTF.

This chain uses TRBV2 with TRBJ2-1; the match to TRBD1 covers 7 bases. Germline CDR1 and CDR2: SNHLY and FYNNEI. Trimming took 6 bases from V and 6 from J; bases not matched to a gene: 11. The length of the CDR3 is 15 residues. The CDR3 reads CASRVDRELGNEQFF. The DNA of the CDR3 is TGTGCCAGCAGAGTCGACAGGGAACTCGGCAATGAGCAGTTCTTC.

This chain uses TRBV7-9 with TRBJ2-1, with D possibly being TRBD2 (7 bases). The germline V and J ends were trimmed by 4 bases and 7 bases, with 29 bases remaining between them. The CDR3 totals 19 residues. In germline, CDR1 is SEHNR, CDR2 FQNEAQ (reference sequence). The DNA of the CDR3 is TGTGCCAGCAGCTCGCAGGGGAGGGCGGGAGAACCGGGACCAAATGAGCAGTTCTTC. Translated, it gives CASSSQGRAGEPGPNEQFF.

J is TRBJ1-4 and V is TRBV15, with 9 bases identical to TRBD1. Per the germline V gene, CDR1 is LNHNV and CDR2 is YYDKDF (reference sequence). The CDR3 contains 15 residues. V was pared by 3 bases and J by 5 bases, with 4 bases of the junction left unmatched. CDR3 sequence reads: CATSRRQGGNEKLFF. CDR3 sequence (DNA): TGTGCCACCAGCAGGAGACAGGGGGGAAATGAAAAACTGTTTTTT.

CDR3 sequence (DNA): TGCAGCGTTGGGGGGAGGGCTTCCTACGAGCAGTACTTC. It encodes CSVGGRASYEQYF. The chain recombines TRBV29-1 with TRBJ2-7; 7 bases fit TRBD2. Losses at the gene ends were 4 bases for V and 1 base for J; bases not matched to a gene: 4. This CDR3 has 13 amino acids. Germline values: CDR1 SQVTM, CDR2 ANQGSEA.